This TCR beta chain stems from a study of tumor-infiltrating lymphocytes in primary liver carcinoma (dated by TCRdb to the late 2010s). Notes on the research overall: Of the five patients, three men and two women aged 30 to 69 years, four had hepatocellular carcinoma and one had combined HCC and intrahepatic cholangiocarcinoma. Tumors of the five patients were stage T1-T3 N0M0 with maximum diameters of 4.2 to 10 cm. Roughly 3.65 to 7.13 million productive TCRbeta reads were obtained per sample, and no significant difference in read depth was found between tissue types. TCRbeta repertoire sequencing, expression microarrays and whole-exome sequencing were combined in the study across five regions of each liver tumor, with adjacent normal tissue and blood also included. A total of 35 specimens from 5 patients underwent TCRbeta repertoire sequencing, comprising 25 or so tumor regions, 5 adjacent noncancerous liver tissues and 5 peripheral blood samples. The approximately 25 tumor region samples were profiled with Agilent mRNA microarrays so that TCRbeta repertoire diversity could be related to the local molecular phenotype. Technical replicate repertoires showed high reproducibility, with mean shared-clone rates roughly 0.89 and correlation coefficients above 0.95.

Counted from cysteine to phenylalanine, this CDR3 has 15 amino acids. The kept DNA is CDR3 alone, 45 bases in frame from the first base. The germline V gene encodes CDR1 MGHRA and CDR2 YSYEKL. A constant-region primer and ProtoScript II reverse transcriptase were used to reverse-transcribe TCRbeta-specific cDNA from roughly 480 ng total RNA. TCRbeta libraries were built with three nested multiplex PCR rounds, a slightly modified ARM-PCR procedure. Each of the first two PCR rounds ran for approximately 10 cycles and used multiplex TRBV1-TRBV30 forward primers together with a Cbeta reverse primer. Sample barcodes and Illumina adapters were attached in a final 25-cycle PCR using Deep VentR polymerase. Amplicons of 200-500 bp were gel-purified with a QIAquick gel extraction kit before sequencing. An Illumina HiSeq 2500 was used to sequence the TCRbeta amplicons with 250-bp paired-end reads. Processing in the source paper ran as follows. Reads were quality-trimmed with Trimmomatic v0.33, and paired reads were merged with FLASH v1.2.11 to recover full CDR3 sequences. V, D and J germline segments were assigned to the rearranged TCRbeta sequences using MiGEC v1.2.1b. Clonotype statistics and Shannon-Wiener diversity indices were calculated with VDJtools v1.0.0. Except for diversity analysis, only each sample's 250 most abundant clonotypes were used in subsequent analyses to reduce sampling bias. The public reads were quality trimmed at Q25 with fastp and then assembled into clones with MiXCR by TCRdb, keeping productive beta chains. Records with the same CDR3 protein are collapsed into one entry carrying the most frequent genes and DNA. The V and J calls were determined by TCRdb, not by the authors. In all, the sample holds about 190,000 distinct CDR3 sequences, and about 82% of those were seen once. The ten largest clones take up 15% to 20% of the sample.

Total RNA and DNA were co-extracted without cell sorting from roughly 20-30 mg of bulk tissue using the AllPrep DNA/RNA mini kit. Surgical resection was performed in China between 2015 and 2016 on 5 or 6 patients with histopathologically diagnosed primary liver carcinoma. Chronic HBV infection was present in the patients, and the patients were treatment-naive at sampling. Five spatially separated regions were sampled from each tumor: the superior, inferior, left-lateral and right-lateral poles, plus the tumor centre. Histological examination found more than 75% viable tumor cells in every tumor sample. Each fresh piece of tumor and adjacent tissue was cut in two, with one half stored in RNAlater at -80 degrees C and the other half sent for histology. Remarks on this clonotype: What this receptor recognizes is not known. Mismatch with germline at one junction end may stem from a read error.

General conclusions and limits of the study: With just a few patients in the study, the authors point out that the findings should be validated in a larger study. A significantly larger repertoire fraction was made up by the top 250 clones in tumors than in blood (p = 0.039). Comparison of CD4+ and CD8+ T cell repertoires was precluded by the use of bulk unsorted samples. Only the TCR beta chain was sequenced, so true repertoire diversity is likely underestimated because unpaired alpha chains were not captured. Consistent with antigen-driven expansion, pairs of tumor regions showed higher repertoire overlap (mean roughly 36%) than either tumor-adjacent pairs (around 17%) or tumor-blood pairs (around 15%). Just about 8-25% of top clones turned up in all five regions of a tumor, which suggests spatial heterogeneity among tumor-infiltrating T cells.

Sample: tumor tissue from primary liver carcinoma. The chain links TRBV4-1 with TRBJ2-1, and the D gene may be TRBD2, 6 bases matching. This sequence originates from a middle-aged man with primary liver carcinoma and hepatitis B virus infection. This receptor carries the CDR3 CASGQVGTAYNEQFF. The DNA reads as follows: TGCGCCAGCGGCCAAGTCGGGACTGCGTACAATGAGCAGTTCTTC.